This T cell receptor beta chain appears in the sequencing data of a study of cytomegalovirus exposure and HLA in healthy donors. V lost 4 bases and J lost 2, with 13 bases in between. From germline, CDR1 is SGDLS and CDR2 YYNGEE. The CDR3 covers 15 residues. Only one count was recorded for this clone. The table came from immunoSEQ multiplex PCR; TCRdb's copy has only in-frame clones and leaves some out. The data show more than 300,000 clones, 75% to 90% seen once. The clonotype comes from a woman aged 18-30 years in good health and CMV-seronegative. Material: PBMCs. This sequence joins TRBV9 and TRBJ2-1; D ambiguous. This CDR3 reads CASSTRALPYNEQFF. In DNA form, the CDR3 reads TGTGCCAGCAGCACTCGAGCGCTCCCCTACAATGAGCAGTTCTTC.